These 8 T cell receptor beta chains were sequenced from one sample in a study of control samples from healthy donors and cancer patients. The data were produced by immunoSEQ multiplex PCR, yet TCRdb's version contains in-frame clones alone and is incomplete. The repertoire includes 150,000 to 200,000 clones, about 90% of them detected once, and around 11% sits in the top ten. Material for sequencing was blood. These receptors were taken from a man aged 25 to 40 in good health.

J is TRBJ2-3 and V is TRBV5-1; D not resolved. V lost 2 bases and J lost 0, with 7 bases in between. In germline, CDR1 is SGHRS, CDR2 YFSETQ. The CDR3 runs 14 residues. The CDR3 loop reads CASSLRASTDTQYF. DNA of the CDR3: TGCGCCAGCAGCTTAAGGGCTAGCACAGATACGCAGTATTTT.

J is TRBJ2-1 and V is TRBV7-6, with TRBD1 matching 11 bases. Germline V gene sequence: CDR1 SGHVS, CDR2 FNYEAQ. This CDR3 contains 16 residues. V trimming: 1 base; J trimming: 6 bases; junction bases outside the gene matches: 5. The CDR3 sequence is CASSLEGQGASNEQFF. DNA of the CDR3: TGTGCCAGCAGCTTAGAAGGACAGGGGGCTTCCAATGAGCAGTTCTTC.

The rearrangement links TRBV28 to TRBJ2-3; tentatively, D is TRBD1 or TRBD2 (6 bases each). Per germline, CDR1 MDHEN and CDR2 SYDVKM. V was cut by 7 bases and J by 1 base, with 15 bases left in between. This CDR3 has 15 residues. The CDR3 loop reads CASMLRGVGTDTQYF. CDR3 sequence (DNA): TGTGCCAGCATGCTTAGGGGGGTGGGCACAGATACGCAGTATTTT.

The CDR3 nucleotides are TGCGCCAGCAGCTTGGCGGCAGGGGGTGAAAAACTGTTTTTT. Its translation is CASSLAAGGEKLFF. The chain couples TRBV5-1 to TRBJ1-4; 7 nucleotides match TRBD1. The length of the CDR3 is 14 residues. Looked up from germline, CDR1 is SGHRS and CDR2 is YFSETQ. V dropped 0 bases and J dropped 7; count of bases not matched to a gene: 3.

V usage is TRBV4-2 and J usage is TRBJ2-1; TRBD2 might be the D (6 bases). This CDR3 comprises 13 residues. CDR1 is LGHNA, CDR2 YNFKEQ, per germline. V was clipped by 9 bases and J by 12 bases, with 21 bases between them. Written as DNA, the CDR3 is TGTGCCAGTACTAGCTCTGGGCTTGCCGGGCAGTTCTTC. It codes for CASTSSGLAGQFF.

This chain connects TRBV5-1 to TRBJ2-1; a weak D match, TRBD2 (7 bases). From germline, CDR1 is SGHRS and CDR2 YFSETQ. Trimming left V 4 bases short and J 7 bases short, with 18 bases between. The CDR3 runs to 15 residues. The chain's CDR3 is CASSRFTGGMNEQFF. The CDR3 DNA reads as TGCGCCAGCAGCCGATTTACGGGGGGCATGAATGAGCAGTTCTTC.

The chain employs TRBV14 and TRBJ2-5; 9 positions match TRBD2. J lost 3 bases, V lost 6 bases, and 8 bases had no gene match. This CDR3 spans 15 amino acids. CDR1 is SGHDN, CDR2 FVKESK, per germline. The CDR3 nucleotides are TGTGCCAGCAGGCTTACGACTAGCGGAGAAGAGACCCAGTACTTC. As protein: CASRLTTSGEETQYF.

The V call is TRBV5-6, the J call TRBJ1-3; possible D gene TRBD1, 6 bases. This CDR3 spans 15 amino acids. Germline values: CDR1 SGHDT, CDR2 YYEEEE. Trimming pared 2 bases from V and 2 bases from J, leaving 11 bases between. The CDR3 reads CASSFFNRAGNTIYF. In DNA form, the CDR3 reads TGTGCCAGCAGCTTCTTCAACAGGGCTGGAAACACCATATATTTT.